Only a few counts were recorded for the clone carrying this T cell receptor (beta chain). The data belong to a study of CD8 T cells in ankylosing spondylitis. A single record per CDR3 protein comes from TCRdb applying MiXCR to the 5' RACE reads. The table shows roughly 260,000 distinct CDR3 sequences, with 20% occurring only once. The CDR3 sequence is 15 residues long. The V gene's germline CDR1 is LNHNV and CDR2 YYDKDF (reference sequence). Germline trimming cut 5 bases from V and 2 bases from J; bases unmatched to any gene: 5. The source material was blood, either unsorted or a sorted T cell fraction (not recorded which). The chain joins TRBV15 to TRBJ2-3; 9 bases map to TRBD1. This sequence was found in a male donor with ankylosing spondylitis or in good health (not recorded which). This chain's CDR3 is CATSSGQGYTDTQYF. The CDR3 bases are TGTGCCACCAGCTCGGGACAGGGATACACAGATACGCAGTATTTT.